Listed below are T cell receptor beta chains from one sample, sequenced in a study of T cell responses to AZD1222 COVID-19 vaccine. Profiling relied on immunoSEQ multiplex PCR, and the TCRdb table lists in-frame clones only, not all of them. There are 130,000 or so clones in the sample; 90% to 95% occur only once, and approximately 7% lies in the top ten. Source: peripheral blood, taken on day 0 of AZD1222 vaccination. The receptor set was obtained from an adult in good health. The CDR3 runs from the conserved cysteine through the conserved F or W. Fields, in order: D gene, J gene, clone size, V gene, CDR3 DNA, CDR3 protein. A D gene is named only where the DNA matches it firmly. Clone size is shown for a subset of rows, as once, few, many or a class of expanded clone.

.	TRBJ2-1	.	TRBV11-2	TGTGCCAGCAGCCCCGGCGGACTATACAATGAGCAGTTCTTC	CASSPGGLYNEQFF
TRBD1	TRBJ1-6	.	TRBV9	TGTGCCAGCAGCGAGCGGGACAGAAATTCACCCCTCCACTTT	CASSERDRNSPLHF
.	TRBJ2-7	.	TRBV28	TGTGCCAGCAGTTTATCGTTCGGGGGTTCCTACGAGCAGTACTTC	CASSLSFGGSYEQYF
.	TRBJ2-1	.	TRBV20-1	TGCAGTGCTACCCAATACAATGAGCAGTTCTTC	CSATQYNEQFF
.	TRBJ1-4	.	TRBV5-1	TGCGCCAGCAGCTTGGGGCCCCCGGGGGGGCAGTATAATGAAAAACTGTTTTTT	CASSLGPPGGQYNEKLFF
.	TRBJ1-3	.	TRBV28	TGTGCCAGCAGTTTAGGACAGCCGAATGGAAACACCATATATTTT	CASSLGQPNGNTIYF
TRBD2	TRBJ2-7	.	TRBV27	TGTGCCAGCAGTGCCTCCCGCGTAACAGCGGGAAGAGCCTACGAGCAGTACTTC	CASSASRVTAGRAYEQYF
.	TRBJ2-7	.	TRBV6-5	TGTGCCAGCAGTCGGATGCAAGGCGAGCAGTACTTC	CASSRMQGEQYF
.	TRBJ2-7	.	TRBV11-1	TGTGCCAGCAGCCACCCTTACGAGCAGTACTTC	CASSHPYEQYF
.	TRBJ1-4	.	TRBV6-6	TGTGCCAGCAGTTACGGAGGGGGGGCGGCTAATGAAAAACTGTTTTTT	CASSYGGGAANEKLFF
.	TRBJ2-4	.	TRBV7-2	TGTGCCAGCAGCTTAGATCGACTAGCCAAAAACATTCAGTACTTC	CASSLDRLAKNIQYF
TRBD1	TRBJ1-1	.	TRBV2	TGTGCCAGCAGGACACAGGGGACGGACACTGAAGCTTTCTTT	CASRTQGTDTEAFF
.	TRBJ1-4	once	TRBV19	TGTGCCAGTACTTGGCGGGGACATGAAAAACTGTTTTTT	CASTWRGHEKLFF
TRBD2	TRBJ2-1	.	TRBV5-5	TGTGCCAGCAGCGCAACCGGGACTAGCTCCTACAATGAGCAGTTCTTC	CASSATGTSSYNEQFF
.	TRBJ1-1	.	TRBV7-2	TGTGCCAGCAGCGTTGGGGGTTCAAACACTGAAGCTTTCTTT	CASSVGGSNTEAFF
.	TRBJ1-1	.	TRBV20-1	TGCAGTGCTAGTGGGGGGAGATTGACTGAAGCTTTCTTT	CSASGGRLTEAFF
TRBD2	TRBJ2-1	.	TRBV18	TGTGCCAGCTCACCCGAGGGGCTAGCGGGAGGTTTGAATGAGCAGTTCTTC	CASSPEGLAGGLNEQFF
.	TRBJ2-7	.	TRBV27	TGTGCCAGCAGTTTATCCCTAGGGGAGGCGCTGAACGAGCAGTACTTC	CASSLSLGEALNEQYF
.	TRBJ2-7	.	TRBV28	TGTGCCAGCAGTACCGGGGGGCGGGGGACCCGAGAACCCTACGAGCAGTACTTC	CASSTGGRGTREPYEQYF
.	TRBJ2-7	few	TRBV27	TGTGCCAGCAGACTCATTGGGATTTCGGGAAGTGGCGAGCAGTACTTC	CASRLIGISGSGEQYF
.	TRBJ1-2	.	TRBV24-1	TGTGCCACCAGTGGGTACGGCTATGGCTACACCTTC	CATSGYGYGYTF
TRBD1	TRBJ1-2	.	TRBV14	TGTGCCAGCAGCCAAGACGCCGGGACAGGGTCCTATGGCTACACCTTC	CASSQDAGTGSYGYTF
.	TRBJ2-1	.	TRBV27	TGTGCCAGCAGTTCCCCGATTACAGGGAAGCATGAGCAGTTCTTC	CASSSPITGKHEQFF
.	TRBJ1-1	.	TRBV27	TGTGCCAGCAGTTTGGAGGGGGGGGTTTACACTGAAGCTTTCTTT	CASSLEGGVYTEAFF
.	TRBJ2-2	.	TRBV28	TGTGCCAGCAGTGGCGCCGGGGAGCTGTTTTTT	CASSGAGELFF
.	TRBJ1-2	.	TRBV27	TGTGCCAGCAGCCCCGGGGGGGCGTTTGGCTACACCTTC	CASSPGGAFGYTF
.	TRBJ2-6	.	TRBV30	TGTGCCTGGAGCGGTTCCAACTCTGGGGCCAACGTCCTGACTTTC	CAWSGSNSGANVLTF
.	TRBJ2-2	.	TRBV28	TGTGCCAGCAGTTTTGGACGCAGAACGAACACCGGGGAGCTGTTTTTT	CASSFGRRTNTGELFF
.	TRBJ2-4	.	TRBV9	TGTGCCAGCAGCCTTCAGGGACTGTCCGACATTCAGTACTTC	CASSLQGLSDIQYF
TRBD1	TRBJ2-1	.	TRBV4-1	TGCGCCAGCAGCCAAGCTGACAGGGCGGATGAGCAGTTCTTC	CASSQADRADEQFF
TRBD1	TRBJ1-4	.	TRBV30	TGTGCCTGGAGTGTACCGACAGGGAGGGGTGAAAAACTGTTTTTT	CAWSVPTGRGEKLFF
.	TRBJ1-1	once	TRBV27	TGTGCCAGCAGTTTAAGTCGAGGGTACACTGAAGCTTTCTTT	CASSLSRGYTEAFF
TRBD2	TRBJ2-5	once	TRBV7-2	TGTGCCAGCAGCTTGGGACTACGGAAAGAGACCCAGTACTTC	CASSLGLRKETQYF
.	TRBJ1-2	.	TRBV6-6	TGTGCCAGCAGGCCAGACTACTATGGCTACACCTTC	CASRPDYYGYTF
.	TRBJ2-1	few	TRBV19	TGTGCCAGTAGTTTGGACTTTTACAATGAGCAGTTCTTC	CASSLDFYNEQFF
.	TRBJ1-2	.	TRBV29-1	TGCAGCGCCGCGGTGGGCCTCGGAAACTATGGCTACACCTTC	CSAAVGLGNYGYTF
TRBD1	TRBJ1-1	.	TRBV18	TGTGCCAGCTCGCAAAACAGGGGGGACACTGAAGCTTTCTTT	CASSQNRGDTEAFF
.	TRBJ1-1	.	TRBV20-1	TGCAGTGCTCTAGGGAACACTGAAGCTTTCTTT	CSALGNTEAFF
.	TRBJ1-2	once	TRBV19	TGTGCCAGTAGTCCCTCCCCCGCGGGGGGGGCGCGAACAAACTATGGCTACACCTTC	CASSPSPAGGARTNYGYTF
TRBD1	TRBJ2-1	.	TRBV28	TGTGCCAGCAGTTCGTACAGGGGGCTATACAATGAGCAGTTCTTC	CASSSYRGLYNEQFF
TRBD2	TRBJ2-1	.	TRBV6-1	TGTGCCAGCAGTGACCCGGGACTAGCGGAGAACTACGATGAGCAGTTCTTC	CASSDPGLAENYDEQFF
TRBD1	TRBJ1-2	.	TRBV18	TGTGCCAGCTCACCCTCCCCGGGACAGGGCAACTATGGCTACACCTTC	CASSPSPGQGNYGYTF
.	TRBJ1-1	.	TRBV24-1	TGTGCCACCAGCGATCAAGTCCACCGAGGCACTGAAGCTTTCTTT	CATSDQVHRGTEAFF
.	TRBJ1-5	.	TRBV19	TGTGCCAGTAGTATAAGTGGAGGGGGTCCCCAGCATTTT	CASSISGGGPQHF
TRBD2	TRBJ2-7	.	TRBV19	TGTGCCAGTAGTTCGTCTAGCGGGTACGAGCAGTACTTC	CASSSSSGYEQYF
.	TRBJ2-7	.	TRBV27	TGTGCCAGCAGTCGGGGGCAGCGGATCTACGAGCAGTACTTC	CASSRGQRIYEQYF
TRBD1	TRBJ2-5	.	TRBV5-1	TGCGCCAGCAGCTCGACAGGGCAAGAGACCCAGTACTTC	CASSSTGQETQYF
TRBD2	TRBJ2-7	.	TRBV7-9	TGTGCCAGCAGCTTAGGGACTAGCGGGCCTCTCTCCTACGAGCAGTACTTC	CASSLGTSGPLSYEQYF
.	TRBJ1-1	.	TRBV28	TGTGCCAGCAGTTCCACAGGGTACGGAGTCACTGAAGCTTTCTTT	CASSSTGYGVTEAFF
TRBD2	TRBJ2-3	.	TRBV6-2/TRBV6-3	TGTGCCAGCAGTGGACTAGCGGGAGTGATCGCAGATACGCAGTATTTT	CASSGLAGVIADTQYF